The present T cell receptor beta chain was sequenced within a study of blood T cells in healthy people across ages. For the second PCR, which ran for about 6 to 11 cycles, a sample-barcoded 5' primer and a J-beta primer mix were used. TCRdb re-analysed the 5' RACE reads in MiXCR, keeping a single row per CDR3 protein. The sample yields approximately 320,000 distinct CDR3 sequences, around 29% seen once. The V segment lost 1 base and the J segment 6 bases; nucleotides outside the gene matches: 8. CDR3 size: 16 residues. Germline V CDR1 and CDR2: SGHVS, FNYEAQ. The clonotype comes from a woman aged 65 to 85 in good health. The chain recombines TRBV7-6 with TRBJ2-2; 7 bases line up with TRBD1. The sequencing sample was made of blood. In DNA, the CDR3 is TGTGCCAGCAGCTTAGAAACGACAGGGTTAGCCGGGGAGCTGTTTTTT. Translated: CASSLETTGLAGELFF.